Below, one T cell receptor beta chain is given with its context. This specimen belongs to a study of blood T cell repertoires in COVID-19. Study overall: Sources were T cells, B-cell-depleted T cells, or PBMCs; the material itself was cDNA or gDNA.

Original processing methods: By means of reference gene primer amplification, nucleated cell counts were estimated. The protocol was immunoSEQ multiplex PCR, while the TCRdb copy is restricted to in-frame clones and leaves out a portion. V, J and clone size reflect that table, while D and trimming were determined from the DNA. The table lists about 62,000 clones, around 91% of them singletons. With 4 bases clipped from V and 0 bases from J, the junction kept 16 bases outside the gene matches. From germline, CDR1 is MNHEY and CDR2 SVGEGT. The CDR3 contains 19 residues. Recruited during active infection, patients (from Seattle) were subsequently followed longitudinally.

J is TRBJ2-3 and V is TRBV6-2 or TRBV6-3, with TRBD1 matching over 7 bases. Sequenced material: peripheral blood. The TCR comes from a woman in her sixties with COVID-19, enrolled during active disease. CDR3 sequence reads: CASSFTRRDSKSSTDTQYF. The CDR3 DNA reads TGTGCCAGCAGTTTCACCCGACGGGACAGCAAATCTAGCACAGATACGCAGTATTTT.